The 4 T cell receptor beta chains below come from one sample, sequenced in a study of regulatory T cells in long-lasting Graves disease. Building of the TCR beta libraries involved iRepertoire HTBI primers and Arm-PCR of CDR3 regions. TCRdb ran MiXCR on the multiplex PCR reads and lists one entry per CDR3 protein. This table holds about 460,000 distinct CDR3 sequences, less than 25% found once. Sample time point: persistent/refractory GD, antithyroid drugs over 5 years with positive TRAb. Isolated PBMC RNA provided the starting material for the TCR library. The sample was peripheral blood mononuclear cells (PBMCs), taken when the disease was refractory, from a patient treated with antithyroid drugs. Source of these receptors: a female donor with Graves disease.

The CDR3 region has the DNA TGCGCCAGCAGCCAAGGAGAGGGATACTATGGCTACACCTTC. This encodes CASSQGEGYYGYTF. J is TRBJ1-2 and V is TRBV4-1, with D unresolved. Germline loops: CDR1 MGHRA, CDR2 YSYEKL. V shed 1 base and J shed 3 bases, with 9 bases lying between them. This CDR3 spans 14 amino acids.

The chain is built from TRBV4-3 and TRBJ1-2; no firm D call. The V gene lost 0 bases and the J gene lost 3 bases, with 8 bases spanning the gap. Germline CDR1 reads LGHNA; CDR2 reads YSLEER. The CDR3 spans 14 residues. For the CDR3, the DNA is TGCGCCAGCAGCCAAGATCGGTACCACTATGGCTACACCTTC. Its protein is CASSQDRYHYGYTF.

On this clonotype: It may be a read error: a sequence one base away is much more abundant. V and J are TRBV6-1 and TRBJ1-2; D not certain. The CDR3 is made up of 13 amino acids. CDR1 and CDR2 (germline): MNHNS, SASEGT. For the CDR3, the DNA is TGTGTCAGCAGCGATTGGGGAGACTATGGCTACACCTTC. Translated: CVSSDWGDYGYTF.

V usage is TRBV9 and J usage is TRBJ2-7; TRBD2 matches at 10 bases. The assigned J gene may be wrong: the sequence end matches TRBJ2-5 better. The CDR3 is made up of 19 amino acids. The germline V gene has CDR1 SGDLS and CDR2 YYNGEE. The CDR3 DNA sequence: TGTGCCAGCAGCGGGGCTACTAGCGGGAACCACCCGTTCCAAGAGACCCAGTACTTC. Translation gives CASSGATSGNHPFQETQYF.